This entry features one T cell receptor beta chain sequence. The data derive from a study of control samples from healthy donors and cancer patients. Germline V lookup: CDR1 KGHSY, CDR2 FQNENV. The V segment lost 4 bases and the J segment 10 bases; nucleotides outside the gene matches: 14. The length of the CDR3 is 16 residues. The method was immunoSEQ multiplex PCR; TCRdb's version includes in-frame clones alone and lacks a portion of them. The sample holds some 140,000 clones, 85% to 90% seen once. The source is a man aged 45 to 65 with head and neck cancer. Sequenced: PBMCs. J is TRBJ2-1 and V is TRBV16, with 9 positions matching TRBD2. The DNA for the CDR3 is TGTGCCAGCAGCCCCCTAGCGGGGACCTACTCTTTAGAGCAGTTCTTC. Its protein product is CASSPLAGTYSLEQFF. Looking up the rest from reference TRBV16 and TRBJ2-1 gives the full variable domain: GEEVAQTPKHLVRGEGQKAKLYCAPIKGHSYVFWYQQVLKNEFKFLISFQNENVFDETGMPKERFSAKCLPNSPCSLEIQATKLEDSAVYFCASSPLAGTYSLEQFFGPGTRLTVL.